A selection of T cell receptor beta chains follows, all from one sample in a study of cytomegalovirus exposure and HLA in healthy donors. Libraries were prepared by immunoSEQ multiplex PCR; TCRdb keeps only in-frame clonotypes and omits some of them. Of about 190,000 clones in the sample, roughly 88% were seen once. The sequenced sample consisted of PBMCs. These TCRs come from a woman younger than 35 in good health and CMV-seronegative. CDR3s include the opening cysteine and the closing phenylalanine or tryptophan. The D gene is left open where the match is weak. Where a row states a size, it is once, few, many or the class of an expanded clone; other rows omit it.

D: -
V: TRBV15
size: -
J: TRBJ1-5
CDR3: CATSSREIQPQHF
DNA: TGTGCCACCAGCAGTCGGGAAATTCAGCCCCAGCATTTT

D: -
V: TRBV18
size: -
J: TRBJ2-2
CDR3: CASSPTSTGELFF
DNA: TGTGCCAGCTCGCCTACTAGCACCGGGGAGCTGTTTTTT

D: TRBD1
V: TRBV4-1
size: -
J: TRBJ2-7
CDR3: CASSQAGQGSYEQYF
DNA: TGCGCCAGCAGCCAAGCTGGACAGGGCTCCTACGAGCAGTACTTC

D: -
V: TRBV6-6
size: -
J: TRBJ1-2
CDR3: CASSRSYFYGYTF
DNA: TGTGCCAGCAGCAGGTCCTACTTCTATGGCTACACCTTC

D: -
V: TRBV5-6
size: -
J: TRBJ2-7
CDR3: CASSLGPGLYEQYF
DNA: TGTGCCAGCAGCTTGGGCCCAGGGCTCTACGAGCAGTACTTC

D: TRBD1
V: TRBV5-1
size: -
J: TRBJ2-7
CDR3: CASSLEGGLSYEQYF
DNA: TGCGCCAGCAGCTTGGAAGGGGGCTTATCCTACGAGCAGTACTTC

D: TRBD1
V: TRBV9
size: -
J: TRBJ2-5
CDR3: CASSPWGQGAFEETQYF
DNA: TGTGCCAGCAGCCCATGGGGACAGGGGGCGTTCGAAGAGACCCAGTACTTC

D: -
V: TRBV30
size: -
J: TRBJ2-7
CDR3: CAKREPDRVPSSYEQYF
DNA: TGTGCCAAAAGGGAGCCGGATAGGGTGCCTAGCTCCTACGAGCAGTACTTC

D: TRBD1
V: TRBV2
size: -
J: TRBJ1-4
CDR3: CASNTGGNEKLFF
DNA: TGTGCCAGCAATACAGGGGGCAATGAAAAACTGTTTTTT

D: TRBD2
V: TRBV10-3
size: -
J: TRBJ2-1
CDR3: CAIRLSGGDNEQFF
DNA: TGTGCCATCCGCCTTAGCGGGGGGGACAATGAGCAGTTCTTC

D: -
V: TRBV19
size: -
J: TRBJ1-5
CDR3: CASSIQGRQPQHF
DNA: TGTGCCAGTAGTATTCAGGGTCGCCAGCCCCAGCATTTT

D: TRBD1
V: TRBV10-3
size: -
J: TRBJ1-2
CDR3: CATRWGDRDYGYTF
DNA: TGTGCCACCAGGTGGGGGGACAGGGACTATGGCTACACCTTC

D: -
V: TRBV9
size: -
J: TRBJ2-7
CDR3: CASSVGLIANEQYF
DNA: TGTGCCAGCAGCGTTGGACTAATCGCGAACGAGCAGTACTTC

D: -
V: TRBV19
size: -
J: TRBJ2-7
CDR3: CASSMGGQLHYEQYF
DNA: TGTGCCAGTAGTATGGGCGGACAGCTTCACTACGAGCAGTACTTC

D: TRBD1
V: TRBV2
size: -
J: TRBJ1-6
CDR3: CASSEGTGNSPLHF
DNA: TGTGCCAGCAGTGAAGGGACAGGAAATTCACCCCTCCACTTT

D: -
V: TRBV12-1
size: -
J: TRBJ1-2
CDR3: CASSSPAKWTVGLNYGYTF
DNA: TGTGCCAGCAGCTCCCCCGCAAAATGGACAGTCGGACTTAACTATGGCTACACCTTC

D: TRBD1
V: TRBV30
size: once
J: TRBJ1-2
CDR3: CALWTGGGLNYGYTF
DNA: TGTGCCTTATGGACAGGAGGGGGGCTTAACTATGGCTACACCTTC

D: TRBD2
V: TRBV29-1
size: -
J: TRBJ2-5
CDR3: CSVERRSGSAEETQYF
DNA: TGCAGCGTTGAAAGGCGGAGCGGGAGTGCGGAAGAGACCCAGTACTTC

D: TRBD2
V: TRBV5-1
size: -
J: TRBJ2-3
CDR3: CASSLAGGTDTQYF
DNA: TGCGCCAGCAGCTTAGCGGGGGGCACAGATACGCAGTATTTT

D: -
V: TRBV27
size: -
J: TRBJ2-5
CDR3: CASRPGTTLYQETQYF
DNA: TGTGCCAGCAGACCGGGGACAACCTTATACCAAGAGACCCAGTACTTC

D: TRBD1
V: TRBV6-4
size: once
J: TRBJ1-2
CDR3: CASRGGTAYGYTF
DNA: TGTGCCAGCAGAGGCGGGACAGCTTATGGCTACACCTTC

D: -
V: TRBV9
size: -
J: TRBJ1-1
CDR3: CASSVIQGIATEAFF
DNA: TGTGCCAGCAGCGTCATACAGGGTATCGCCACTGAAGCTTTCTTT

D: TRBD1
V: TRBV6-5
size: -
J: TRBJ1-5
CDR3: CASRPQGEGHGPQHF
DNA: TGTGCCAGCAGACCGCAGGGGGAAGGTCATGGGCCCCAGCATTTT

D: -
V: TRBV27
size: -
J: TRBJ2-2
CDR3: CASSSRQSGELFF
DNA: TGTGCCAGCAGTTCCAGACAGTCCGGGGAGCTGTTTTTT

D: -
V: TRBV7-6
size: once
J: TRBJ2-7
CDR3: CASSLAQGTAYEQYF
DNA: TGTGCCAGCAGCTTAGCCCAGGGTACCGCCTACGAGCAGTACTTC

D: TRBD2
V: TRBV19
size: few
J: TRBJ2-1
CDR3: CASSTGTSGGREQFF
DNA: TGTGCCAGTAGTACCGGGACTAGCGGGGGTCGCGAGCAGTTCTTC

D: -
V: TRBV5-1
size: -
J: TRBJ1-2
CDR3: CASSLQGEYYGYTF
DNA: TGCGCCAGCAGCTTACAGGGAGAATACTATGGCTACACCTTC

D: TRBD1
V: TRBV2
size: -
J: TRBJ1-5
CDR3: CASSELQDRGQPQHF
DNA: TGTGCCAGCAGTGAATTACAGGACAGGGGCCAGCCCCAGCATTTT

D: -
V: TRBV4-2
size: -
J: TRBJ2-7
CDR3: CASSHLGSEQYF
DNA: TGTGCCAGCAGCCACCTGGGGAGCGAGCAGTACTTC

D: -
V: TRBV5-4
size: -
J: TRBJ2-7
CDR3: CAIGQDISYEQYF
DNA: TGTGCCATCGGACAAGATATTTCCTACGAGCAGTACTTC

D: TRBD2
V: TRBV11-1
size: -
J: TRBJ2-7
CDR3: CASSLERGQVYEQYF
DNA: TGTGCCAGCAGCTTAGAGCGGGGGCAGGTCTACGAGCAGTACTTC

D: TRBD2
V: TRBV7-2
size: -
J: TRBJ2-3
CDR3: CASSLVAGGPSDTQYF
DNA: TGTGCCAGCAGCCTGGTAGCGGGGGGGCCGAGTGATACGCAGTATTTT

D: TRBD1
V: TRBV10-2
size: few
J: TRBJ1-2
CDR3: CASSESAQGANYGYTF
DNA: TGCGCCAGCAGTGAGTCCGCCCAGGGGGCCAACTATGGCTACACCTTC

D: TRBD1
V: TRBV6-1
size: -
J: TRBJ1-1
CDR3: CASRVGQRIEAFF
DNA: TGTGCCAGCAGGGTGGGACAGCGAATTGAAGCTTTCTTT

D: -
V: TRBV19
size: -
J: TRBJ1-1
CDR3: CASSIEGSSEAFF
DNA: TGTGCCAGTAGTATTGAGGGCAGTTCTGAAGCTTTCTTT

D: TRBD1
V: TRBV6-5
size: -
J: TRBJ1-5
CDR3: CASSWTGGSNQPQHF
DNA: TGTGCCAGCAGTTGGACAGGGGGTTCCAATCAGCCCCAGCATTTT

D: TRBD2
V: TRBV27
size: once
J: TRBJ2-4
CDR3: CASRLLWGGADIQYF
DNA: TGTGCCAGCAGACTTCTGTGGGGGGGAGCTGACATTCAGTACTTC

D: -
V: TRBV28
size: -
J: TRBJ1-2
CDR3: CASSSQLFYGYTF
DNA: TGTGCCAGCAGCTCACAGCTTTTCTATGGCTACACCTTC

D: TRBD1
V: TRBV10-3
size: few
J: TRBJ1-2
CDR3: CAISKQGNYGYTF
DNA: TGTGCCATCAGTAAACAGGGGAACTATGGCTACACCTTC

D: TRBD1
V: TRBV19
size: -
J: TRBJ1-2
CDR3: CASGQGALGYTF
DNA: TGTGCCAGCGGACAGGGGGCGCTTGGCTACACCTTC

D: TRBD1
V: TRBV5-1
size: few
J: TRBJ2-4
CDR3: CASSFGTGGNIQYF
DNA: TGCGCCAGCAGCTTCGGGACAGGGGGCAACATTCAGTACTTC

D: -
V: TRBV7-6
size: -
J: TRBJ1-3
CDR3: CASSSRRDTLFSGNTIYF
DNA: TGTGCCAGCAGCTCCCGCAGGGACACACTGTTCTCTGGAAACACCATATATTTT

D: TRBD1
V: TRBV18
size: -
J: TRBJ1-5
CDR3: CASSPPDRVYSQPQHF
DNA: TGTGCCAGCTCACCACCCGACAGGGTTTACAGTCAGCCCCAGCATTTT

D: -
V: TRBV5-4
size: -
J: TRBJ2-1
CDR3: CASSLHLPGLNEQFF
DNA: TGTGCCAGCAGCTTGCATTTACCCGGGTTAAATGAGCAGTTCTTC

D: -
V: TRBV5-1
size: -
J: TRBJ2-1
CDR3: CASSLGQGSGNEQFF
DNA: TGCGCCAGCAGCTTGGGTCAGGGCTCTGGGAATGAGCAGTTCTTC

D: TRBD1
V: TRBV4-2
size: -
J: TRBJ2-7
CDR3: CASSQAGTADYEQYF
DNA: TGTGCCAGCAGCCAAGCCGGGACAGCCGACTACGAGCAGTACTTC

D: TRBD1
V: TRBV11-2
size: -
J: TRBJ1-1
CDR3: CASKPGAGGIGTEAFF
DNA: TGTGCCAGCAAACCGGGGGCAGGGGGCATAGGCACTGAAGCTTTCTTT

D: -
V: TRBV7-9
size: -
J: TRBJ1-2
CDR3: CASSLGGGTIDYGYTF
DNA: TGTGCCAGCAGCTTAGGGGGTGGGACTATCGATTATGGCTACACCTTC

D: TRBD1
V: TRBV6-1
size: -
J: TRBJ2-7
CDR3: CASSEVGQGVGEQYF
DNA: TGTGCCAGCAGTGAAGTGGGACAGGGTGTCGGCGAGCAGTACTTC

D: -
V: TRBV18
size: -
J: TRBJ2-7
CDR3: CASSPPTGTNYEQYF
DNA: TGTGCCAGCTCACCACCGACCGGGACAAACTACGAGCAGTACTTC

D: TRBD1
V: TRBV6-5
size: few
J: TRBJ2-5
CDR3: CASSYSRTGVTQYF
DNA: TGTGCCAGCAGTTACTCAAGGACAGGGGTGACCCAGTACTTC

D: -
V: TRBV11-2
size: -
J: TRBJ1-4
CDR3: CASSFLNEKLFF
DNA: TGTGCCAGCAGCTTCCTTAATGAAAAACTGTTTTTT